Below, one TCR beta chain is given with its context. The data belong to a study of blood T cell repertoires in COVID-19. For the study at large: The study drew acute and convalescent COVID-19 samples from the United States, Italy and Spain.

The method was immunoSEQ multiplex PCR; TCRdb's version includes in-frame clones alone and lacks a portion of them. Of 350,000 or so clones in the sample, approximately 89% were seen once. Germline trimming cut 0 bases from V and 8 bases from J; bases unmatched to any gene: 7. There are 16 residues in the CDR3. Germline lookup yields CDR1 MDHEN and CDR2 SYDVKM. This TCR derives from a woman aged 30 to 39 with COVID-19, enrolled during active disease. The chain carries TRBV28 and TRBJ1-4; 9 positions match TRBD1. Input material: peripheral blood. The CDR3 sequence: CASSLWAGTGREKLFF. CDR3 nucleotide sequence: TGTGCCAGCAGTTTATGGGCCGGGACAGGGCGCGAAAAACTGTTTTTT.